These T cell receptor beta chains were read from a single sample in a study of neurological immune-mediated disorders. MiXCR was run by TCRdb on the 5' RACE reads, yielding one entry per CDR3 protein. The repertoire has approximately 44,000 distinct CDR3 sequences, more than 14% of them found once; the top ten carry roughly 3.6%. The sequenced sample was CD4+ T cells from blood. The receptors were gathered from a woman aged 55-70 years with HTLV-1-associated myelopathy (HAM/TSP). Both conserved end residues are part of each CDR3. A D gene is named only where the DNA matches it firmly. Rows may omit the clone size; those that give it use once, few, many or a size class.

TRBV20-1,TRBD1,NA,TRBJ2-4,CSANTGGTAKNIQYF,TGCAGTGCTAATACAGGGGGCACGGCCAAAAACATTCAGTACTTC
TRBV5-1,NA,NA,TRBJ2-5,CTSFLNGLEQETQYF,TGCACCAGCTTCCTCAACGGACTGGAGCAAGAGACCCAGTACTTC
TRBV5-1,NA,many,TRBJ2-3,CASSLFGGRVTDTQYF,TGCGCCAGCAGCTTGTTCGGCGGCAGGGTCACAGATACGCAGTATTTT
TRBV12-3/TRBV12-4,TRBD2,many,TRBJ2-1,CASRPGGGSSYNEQFF,TGTGCCAGCAGACCCGGGGGGGGGTCCTCCTACAATGAGCAGTTCTTC
TRBV12-3/TRBV12-4,TRBD1,many,TRBJ2-4,CASSPPGTGTLYF,TGTGCCAGCAGTCCCCCCGGGACAGGGACGTTGTACTTC
TRBV20-1,TRBD2,many,TRBJ2-1,CSAQSGGHYNEQFF,TGCAGTGCCCAATCGGGGGGGCACTACAATGAGCAGTTCTTC
TRBV5-1,NA,many,TRBJ1-2,CASSIQASGGYTF,TGCGCCAGCAGCATTCAAGCGTCGGGCGGCTACACCTTC
TRBV20-1,NA,NA,TRBJ2-5,CSARETQYF,TGCAGTGCTAGGGAGACCCAGTACTTC
TRBV20-1,TRBD2,many,TRBJ2-1,CSARAAGTSGGPYNEQFF,TGCAGTGCTAGAGCAGCCGGGACTAGCGGGGGCCCCTACAATGAGCAGTTCTTC
TRBV5-1,NA,many,TRBJ1-4,CASSRSPVGDPTNEKLFF,TGCGCCAGCAGCCGAAGTCCAGTCGGGGACCCAACTAATGAAAAACTGTTTTTT
TRBV20-1,NA,many,TRBJ2-3,CSAKGGYTDTQYF,TGCAGTGCCAAGGGGGGCTACACCGATACGCAGTATTTT
TRBV7-8,TRBD2,many,TRBJ2-3,CASSPTGGGASRLQYF,TGTGCCAGCAGCCCAACCGGCGGGGGGGCCAGCCGGCTGCAGTATTTT
TRBV20-1,TRBD1,many,TRBJ2-1,CSAKRQGILNEQFF,TGCAGTGCGAAGCGACAGGGGATCCTCAATGAGCAGTTCTTC
TRBV5-1,NA,once,TRBJ1-1,CASKHWTPNTEAFF,TGCGCCAGCAAACACTGGACACCTAACACTGAAGCTTTCTTT
TRBV6-2/TRBV6-3,NA,many,TRBJ2-7,CASSSDSLSSYEQYF,TGTGCCAGCAGCTCGGACAGCCTTAGCTCCTACGAGCAGTACTTC
TRBV4-1,NA,many,TRBJ2-3,CASSQVGAPTDTQYF,TGCGCCAGCAGCCAAGTAGGGGCGCCCACAGATACGCAGTATTTT
TRBV2,TRBD2,NA,TRBJ2-1,CATSTSGGVHEQFF,TGTGCCACCTCTACTAGCGGGGGGGTCCATGAGCAGTTCTTC
TRBV7-2,NA,many,TRBJ1-2,CASSFPGQSIYYGYTF,TGTGCCAGCAGCTTTCCCGGACAGTCAATCTACTATGGCTACACCTTC
TRBV2,NA,many,TRBJ2-1,CASSRTEANEQFF,TGTGCCAGCTCTAGGACTGAGGCAAATGAGCAGTTCTTC
TRBV24-1,TRBD2,many,TRBJ2-1,CATSLSGTKNEQFF,TGTGCCACCAGTCTATCCGGGACTAAAAATGAGCAGTTCTTC
TRBV25-1,NA,many,TRBJ2-2,CASSQYAPNTGELFF,TGTGCCAGCAGCCAATACGCCCCAAACACCGGGGAGCTGTTTTTT
TRBV7-2,NA,NA,TRBJ1-3,CASSPGLSGNTIYF,TGTGCCAGCAGCCCCGGACTCTCTGGAAACACCATATATTTT
TRBV7-3,TRBD1,NA,TRBJ1-1,CASRDRNTEAFF,TGTGCCAGCCGGGACAGAAACACTGAAGCTTTCTTT
TRBV4-1,NA,many,TRBJ2-7,CASSQDLIRRGYRDSPYEQYF,TGCGCCAGCAGCCAAGATTTGATTAGGAGGGGATACCGGGACAGTCCCTACGAGCAGTACTTC
TRBV11-2,NA,many,TRBJ2-5,CASSLGTQYF,TGTGCCAGCAGCTTAGGGACCCAGTACTTC
TRBV5-1,NA,medium-sized,TRBJ2-2,CASSLSGSNTGELFF,TGCGCCAGCAGCTTGTCGGGGTCGAACACCGGGGAGCTGTTTTTT
TRBV5-1,NA,many,TRBJ2-7,CASSWRTDSYEQYF,TGCGCCAGCAGCTGGAGGACAGACTCCTACGAGCAGTACTTC
TRBV5-8,NA,many,TRBJ1-1,CASSLEQFEAFF,TGTGCCAGCAGCTTGGAACAGTTTGAAGCTTTCTTT
TRBV30,NA,many,TRBJ2-6,CALDYGANVLTF,TGTGCCTTGGATTATGGGGCCAACGTCCTGACTTTC
TRBV6-2/TRBV6-3,NA,NA,TRBJ2-1,CASSSSLHEQFF,TGTGCCAGCAGTTCCTCCCTGCATGAGCAGTTCTTC
TRBV4-1,NA,many,TRBJ1-2,CASSQVGLVAGGYTF,TGCGCCAGCAGCCAAGTCGGACTGGTCGCCGGGGGCTACACCTTC
TRBV12-2,NA,few,TRBJ2-3,CASRLYRGARGLADTQYF,TGTGCAAGTCGCTTATATCGGGGGGCTCGGGGGTTAGCAGATACGCAGTATTTT
TRBV20-1,NA,many,TRBJ2-7,CSARDRVRVYEQYF,TGCAGTGCTAGAGACAGGGTACGAGTCTACGAGCAGTACTTC
TRBV20-1,NA,many,TRBJ1-3,CSAQDSSGNTIYF,TGCAGTGCTCAGGACAGCTCTGGAAACACCATATATTTT
TRBV9,NA,NA,TRBJ1-1,CASRARHWSSEAFF,TGTGCCAGCAGGGCCCGACATTGGTCCTCTGAAGCTTTCTTT
TRBV12-3/TRBV12-4,NA,NA,TRBJ1-4,CASSLSTHGGLFF,TGTGCCAGCAGTTTAAGTACACATGGAGGACTGTTTTTT
TRBV11-2,NA,many,TRBJ1-1,CASSLAGKGARNTEAFF,TGTGCCAGCAGCTTAGCGGGAAAGGGTGCACGTAACACTGAAGCTTTCTTT
TRBV12-3/TRBV12-4,TRBD1,many,TRBJ1-2,CASSLAGGGGYTF,TGTGCCAGCAGTTTGGCAGGGGGTGGTGGCTACACCTTC
TRBV10-3,NA,many,TRBJ2-1,CAISDRGAFDEQFF,TGTGCCATCAGTGACCGGGGCGCATTTGATGAGCAGTTCTTC
TRBV30,TRBD1,medium-sized,TRBJ2-2,CARSDRENTGELFF,TGTGCCAGGTCCGACAGGGAGAACACCGGGGAGCTGTTTTTT
TRBV5-1,TRBD2,many,TRBJ2-1,CASSLPGGRYNEQFF,TGCGCCAGCAGCTTGCCGGGGGGGCGCTACAATGAGCAGTTCTTC
TRBV2,TRBD1,many,TRBJ1-1,CASGTGPLTAEAFF,TGTGCCAGCGGGACAGGGCCCCTTACGGCTGAAGCTTTCTTT
TRBV20-1,TRBD1,many,TRBJ1-4,CSARDRLPLGTVNEKLFF,TGCAGTGCTAGAGATAGACTCCCCCTCGGGACAGTTAATGAAAAACTGTTTTTT
TRBV4-2,NA,many,TRBJ1-6,CASSPAGAMGYSPLHF,TGTGCCAGCAGCCCCGCCGGGGCCATGGGGTATTCACCCCTCCACTTT
TRBV30,NA,many,TRBJ2-7,CAWSVGGYEQYF,TGTGCCTGGAGTGTAGGAGGCTACGAGCAGTACTTC
TRBV7-6,NA,many,TRBJ1-3,CASSLYREDTIYF,TGTGCCAGCAGCTTATACAGGGAGGACACCATATATTTT
TRBV20-1,NA,many,TRBJ1-1,CSAPEDFGPTAAEAFF,TGCAGTGCTCCCGAGGACTTTGGGCCGACTGCCGCTGAAGCTTTCTTT
TRBV11-2,NA,many,TRBJ2-5,CASSLIPRGRQETQYF,TGTGCCAGCAGCTTAATCCCACGGGGGCGCCAAGAGACCCAGTACTTC
TRBV6-5,NA,many,TRBJ2-4,CASSRGQAKNIQYF,TGTGCCAGCAGCAGGGGACAAGCCAAAAACATTCAGTACTTC
TRBV10-2,NA,many,TRBJ2-2,CASYSGRRTGELFF,TGCGCCAGCTACTCAGGGCGGAGGACCGGGGAGCTGTTTTTT
TRBV12-3/TRBV12-4,TRBD1,many,TRBJ2-7,CASSLGQVSYEQYF,TGTGCCAGCAGCCTGGGACAGGTCTCCTACGAGCAGTACTTC
TRBV5-1,NA,many,TRBJ2-1,CASSTYDSYNEQFF,TGCGCCAGCAGCACTTACGACTCCTACAATGAGCAGTTCTTC
TRBV7-2,NA,many,TRBJ1-2,CASSLARQVEGYTF,TGTGCCAGCAGCTTAGCCCGGCAGGTGGAAGGCTACACCTTC
TRBV12-3/TRBV12-4,NA,NA,TRBJ1-3,CVSRITGGRGNTIYF,TGTGTCAGCAGGATCACCGGGGGCAGGGGAAACACCATATATTTT
TRBV12-3/TRBV12-4,NA,many,TRBJ2-5,CASSLGVGLGETQYF,TGTGCCAGCAGTTTAGGAGTAGGGTTGGGGGAGACCCAGTACTTC
TRBV20-1,NA,many,TRBJ1-5,CSAREDSNQPQHF,TGCAGTGCCCGGGAGGATAGCAATCAGCCCCAGCATTTT
TRBV5-1,NA,many,TRBJ1-6,CASSLDGLWPLHF,TGCGCCAGCAGCTTGGACGGGTTGTGGCCCCTCCACTTT
TRBV2,NA,NA,TRBJ2-5,CANSLQGGRDTQYF,TGTGCCAACAGTTTACAGGGGGGGCGAGATACCCAGTACTTC
TRBV5-1,NA,NA,TRBJ2-1,CASSLEQGSYNEQFF,TGCGCCAGCAGCTTGGAGCAGGGGAGCTACAATGAGCAGTTCTTC
TRBV7-2,NA,many,TRBJ1-1,CASDFNVGGGTPQAFF,TGTGCCAGCGACTTTAACGTAGGGGGGGGAACCCCCCAAGCTTTCTTT